A selection of T cell receptor beta chains follows, all from one sample in a study of cytomegalovirus exposure and HLA in healthy donors. Produced via immunoSEQ multiplex PCR; TCRdb's table is partial and in-frame only. The table lists 95,000 to 150,000 clones. The source material was PBMCs. The receptors derive from a man between 18 and 29 years old in good health and CMV-seronegative. Each CDR3 is given with its conserved first and last residue. A D gene is named only where the DNA matches it firmly.

J	V	D	CDR3	DNA
TRBJ2-2	TRBV9	TRBD2	CASSGQGLAIGELFF	TGTGCCAGCAGCGGGCAGGGACTAGCAATCGGGGAGCTGTTTTTT
TRBJ2-5	TRBV9	TRBD1	CASSVQGDGETQYF	TGTGCCAGCAGCGTACAGGGGGATGGGGAGACCCAGTACTTC
TRBJ2-5	TRBV5-6	-	CASSLAGQQETQYF	TGTGCCAGCAGCTTGGCCGGACAGCAAGAGACCCAGTACTTC
TRBJ2-1	TRBV9	-	CASSAGTNSYNEQFF	TGTGCCAGCAGCGCCGGGACAAACTCCTACAATGAGCAGTTCTTC
TRBJ1-3	TRBV7-2	-	CASSFLPLAGSGNTIYF	TGTGCCAGCAGCTTCCTACCCCTCGCGGGCTCTGGAAACACCATATATTTT
TRBJ2-1	TRBV27	-	CASSLMAGRSYNEQFF	TGTGCCAGCAGTTTAATGGCGGGCCGATCCTACAATGAGCAGTTCTTC
TRBJ2-7	TRBV11-2	-	CASLSSSNYEQYF	TGTGCCAGTCTATCCTCGTCAAACTACGAGCAGTACTTC
TRBJ1-3	TRBV20-1	-	CSASEVNTIYF	TGCAGTGCTAGTGAGGTGAACACCATATATTTT
TRBJ2-2	TRBV5-6	-	CASSVTRNTGELFF	TGTGCCAGCAGCGTGACTCGTAACACCGGGGAGCTGTTTTTT
TRBJ1-4	TRBV19	-	CASTGLVGEKLFF	TGTGCCAGTACAGGGCTTGTTGGGGAAAAACTGTTTTTT
TRBJ2-2	TRBV2	TRBD1	CASSDQRQGPRSGELFF	TGTGCCAGCAGTGATCAAAGACAGGGTCCTAGGTCCGGGGAGCTGTTTTTT
TRBJ2-4	TRBV6-6	TRBD1	CASSYARDRGTGIQYF	TGTGCCAGCAGTTACGCCCGGGACAGGGGTACCGGCATTCAGTACTTC
TRBJ2-1	TRBV4-2	-	CASSQALDNEQFF	TGTGCCAGCAGCCAAGCCCTAGACAATGAGCAGTTCTTC
TRBJ2-1	TRBV6-5	TRBD2	CASSYRETGGNEQFF	TGTGCCAGCAGTTACAGGGAGACGGGAGGCAATGAGCAGTTCTTC
TRBJ2-1	TRBV4-1	-	CASSQDVQGGYNEQFF	TGCGCCAGCAGCCAAGATGTGCAGGGTGGATACAATGAGCAGTTCTTC
TRBJ2-2	TRBV6-1	-	CASSDPGLPIDGELFF	TGTGCCAGCAGTGATCCCGGACTACCGATAGACGGGGAGCTGTTTTTT
TRBJ2-5	TRBV10-3	-	CAIASWDTQETQYF	TGTGCCATCGCAAGTTGGGACACTCAAGAGACCCAGTACTTC
TRBJ2-7	TRBV19	TRBD1	CASSPTGVAHEQYF	TGTGCCAGTAGTCCGACAGGGGTTGCCCACGAGCAGTACTTC
TRBJ2-3	TRBV11-3	-	CASSLGIGISGTDTQYF	TGTGCCAGCAGCTTAGGGATCGGGATCTCGGGCACAGATACGCAGTATTTT
TRBJ2-2	TRBV9	TRBD2	CASSVALWGGDTGELFF	TGTGCCAGCAGCGTAGCTCTGTGGGGGGGTGACACCGGGGAGCTGTTTTTT
TRBJ1-1	TRBV5-6	-	CASSYVTGTEAFF	TGTGCCAGCAGCTATGTTACAGGCACTGAAGCTTTCTTT
TRBJ2-7	TRBV5-1	-	CASSLNQNSYEQYF	TGCGCCAGCAGCCTCAACCAGAACTCCTACGAGCAGTACTTC
TRBJ1-3	TRBV7-9	TRBD1	CASSQQGYTIYF	TGTGCCAGCAGTCAACAGGGGTACACCATATATTTT
TRBJ2-2	TRBV7-2	-	CASSLGGRNTGELFF	TGTGCCAGCAGCTTAGGGGGGCGGAACACCGGGGAGCTGTTTTTT
TRBJ2-4	TRBV19	-	CASSGGGIAIQYF	TGTGCCAGTAGTGGAGGGGGCATCGCCATTCAGTACTTC
TRBJ1-2	TRBV6-4	-	CASSPQANYGYTF	TGTGCCAGCAGTCCCCAGGCGAACTATGGCTACACCTTC
TRBJ1-1	TRBV5-6	-	CASSLGGVDTEAFF	TGTGCCAGCAGCTTGGGGGGCGTGGACACTGAAGCTTTCTTT